This T cell receptor beta chain came from a study of shared clonotypes between healthy human individuals. Study-level findings and limits: Clonotype sharing levels among donors were expected to vary with sequencing depth. In the sorted subsets, rarefaction showed sequencing was incomplete despite large depth. Genetic and exposure-history diversity was limited by the small donor number.

TCRdb keeps only in-frame clones here, not all; method: immunoSEQ multiplex PCR. This sample carries 850,000 to 1,200,000 clones, about 76% of them seen once, and the ten largest clones take roughly 1.4%. A note on this clone: The antigen is undetermined.

The CDR3 is 18 residues long. Germline trimming cut 8 bases from V and 3 bases from J; bases unmatched to any gene: 15. In germline, CDR1 is MGHRA, CDR2 YSYEKL. The receptor comes from a man in his late teens or twenties in good health. Sample: memory CD4+ T cells sorted from blood. Subset given: CD45RA-negative fraction. This chain joins TRBV4-1 and TRBJ2-1; 11 nucleotides match TRBD2. The chain's CDR3 is CASRYFLLAGADYNEQFF. The CDR3 DNA is TGCGCCAGCCGTTATTTTTTACTAGCGGGAGCAGACTACAATGAGCAGTTCTTC.